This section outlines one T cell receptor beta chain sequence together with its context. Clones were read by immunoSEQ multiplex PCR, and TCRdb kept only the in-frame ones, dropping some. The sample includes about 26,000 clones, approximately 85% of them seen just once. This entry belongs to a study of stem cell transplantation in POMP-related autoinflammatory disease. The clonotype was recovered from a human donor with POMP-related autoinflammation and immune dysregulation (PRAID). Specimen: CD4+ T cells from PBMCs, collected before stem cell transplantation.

The CDR3 DNA sequence: TGTGCCATCAGGGCTGTGGGGGGTCACTCTGGAAACACCATATATTTT. Translation gives CAIRAVGGHSGNTIYF. This chain uses TRBV10-3 with TRBJ1-3, with a weak D call TRBD1 (5 bases). Trimming cost V 6 bases and J 0 bases, with 15 bases left between them. CDR1 is ENHRY, CDR2 SYGVKD, per germline. The CDR3 covers 16 residues.